The sequence of this TCR beta chain was determined in a study of blood T cell repertoires in COVID-19. Study in general: Sites in the United States, Italy and Spain provided acute and convalescent COVID-19 samples. Sources were T cells, B-cell-depleted T cells, or PBMCs; the material itself was cDNA or gDNA.

In the original workflow: The authors estimated nucleated cell counts from reference gene primer amplification. Repertoires were generated with immunoSEQ multiplex PCR, while TCRdb's copy carries only in-frame clones and drops some. V and J calls and clone size are those listed in that table; D and trimming were worked out from the DNA. The sample contains 400,000 to 550,000 clones, roughly 89% of which appear only once. The CDR3 length is 16 residues. Germline V gene data show CDR1 as MGHRA and CDR2 as YSYEKL. The V and J ends lost 4 bases and 1 base, in that order; junction bases with no gene match: 7.

Sequencing input: peripheral blood. This receptor was taken from a woman in her 30s with acute or convalescent COVID-19. V usage is TRBV4-1 and J usage is TRBJ2-3; the match to TRBD1 covers 8 bases. The CDR3 sequence: CASSPGQGSGTDTQYF. CDR3 bases: TGCGCCAGCAGCCCTGGACAGGGTAGTGGCACAGATACGCAGTATTTT.